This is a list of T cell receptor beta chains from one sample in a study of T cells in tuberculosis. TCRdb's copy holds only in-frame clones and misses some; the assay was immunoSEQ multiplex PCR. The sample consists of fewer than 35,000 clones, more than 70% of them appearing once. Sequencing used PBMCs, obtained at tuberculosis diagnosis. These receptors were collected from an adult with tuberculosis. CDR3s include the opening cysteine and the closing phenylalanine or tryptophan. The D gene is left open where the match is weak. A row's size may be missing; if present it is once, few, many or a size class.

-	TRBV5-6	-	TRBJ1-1	TGTGCCACCTCGCGGGCAGGGAACACTGAAGCTTTCTTT	CATSRAGNTEAFF
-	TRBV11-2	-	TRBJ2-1	TGTGCCAGCAGCTCCACAGGGTACAATGAGCAGTTCTTC	CASSSTGYNEQFF
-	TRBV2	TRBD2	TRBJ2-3	TGTGCCAGCAGTGGGATAGCGGGAGGTAGAGATACGCAGTATTTT	CASSGIAGGRDTQYF
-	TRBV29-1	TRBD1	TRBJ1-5	TGCAGCGCCTGGACAGGGAAAAATCAGCCCCAGCATTTT	CSAWTGKNQPQHF
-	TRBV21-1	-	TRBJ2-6	TGTGCCAGCAGCAAGAGGGGGCGAGGGGCCAACGTCCTGACTTTC	CASSKRGRGANVLTF
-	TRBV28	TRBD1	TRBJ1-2	TGTGCCAGCAGCTCGACAGGGCTCTATGGCTACACCTTC	CASSSTGLYGYTF
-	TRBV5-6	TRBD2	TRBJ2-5	TGTGCCAGCAGCTTGTGGGGCCTAGCGGGAGAGAGGGAGACCCAGTACTTC	CASSLWGLAGERETQYF
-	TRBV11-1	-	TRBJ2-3	TGTGCCAGCAGCTTAGCCGGGGATCGGACAGATACGCAGTATTTT	CASSLAGDRTDTQYF
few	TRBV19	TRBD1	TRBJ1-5	TGTGCCAGTAGTTTACAGGGGGCAAGGCAGCCCCAGCATTTT	CASSLQGARQPQHF
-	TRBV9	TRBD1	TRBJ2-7	TGTGCCAGCAGCGCGTGGGACAGTTCCTACGAGCAGTACTTC	CASSAWDSSYEQYF
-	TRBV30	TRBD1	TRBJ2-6	TGTGCCTGGGCCGGGACAGGGATCCCTGGGGCCAACGTCCTGACTTTC	CAWAGTGIPGANVLTF
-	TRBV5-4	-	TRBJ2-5	TGTGCCAGCACCCCCTCGGGATCGGAAGAGACCCAGTACTTC	CASTPSGSEETQYF
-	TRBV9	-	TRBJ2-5	TGTGCCAGCAGCCTACAGGGAACCCAAGAGACCCAGTACTTC	CASSLQGTQETQYF
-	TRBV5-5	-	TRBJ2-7	TGTGCCAGCAGCTTGTCAGTGACCTACGAGCAGTACTTC	CASSLSVTYEQYF
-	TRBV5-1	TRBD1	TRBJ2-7	TGCGCCAGCAGTCGGGACAGCCGCGAGCAGTACTTC	CASSRDSREQYF
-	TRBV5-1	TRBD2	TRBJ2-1	TGCGCCAGATCGACTAGCGGGCTATCATCCTACAATGAGCAGTTCTTC	CARSTSGLSSYNEQFF
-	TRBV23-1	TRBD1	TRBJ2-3	TGCGCCAGCAGTCAATCGTGCGACAGGGGTAGGTGTGGGACAGATACGCAGTATTTT	CASSQSCDRGRCGTDTQYF
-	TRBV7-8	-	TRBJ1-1	TGTGCCAGCAGCTTTCGGGGGGAGAACACTGAAGCTTTCTTT	CASSFRGENTEAFF
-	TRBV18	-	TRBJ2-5	TGTGCCAGCTCACCGCAACAGGGACCGGAGACCCAGTACTTC	CASSPQQGPETQYF
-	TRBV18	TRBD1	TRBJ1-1	TGTGCCAGCTCACCACCGAACAGGGGGGGTAATGAAGCTTTCTTT	CASSPPNRGGNEAFF
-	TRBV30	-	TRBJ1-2	TGTGCCTCTATGAGGGAAAATAACTATGGCTACACCTTC	CASMRENNYGYTF
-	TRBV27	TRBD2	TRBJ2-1	TGTGCCAGCAGTTCCTTTCGACTAGCGGCCTACAATGAGCAGTTCTTC	CASSSFRLAAYNEQFF
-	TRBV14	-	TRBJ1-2	TGTGCCAGCAGCCCGGACATCAACTATGGCTACACCTTC	CASSPDINYGYTF
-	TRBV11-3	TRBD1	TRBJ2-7	TGTGCCAGCAGCGCCCGACAGGGTGTAGGGGAGCAGTACTTC	CASSARQGVGEQYF
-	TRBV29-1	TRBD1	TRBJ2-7	TGCAGCGTTGAATTCGGGACAGGGTTGTTCTACGAGCAGTACTTC	CSVEFGTGLFYEQYF
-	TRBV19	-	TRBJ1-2	TGTGCCAGTAGCCCAAATCGGCAGGGTGGGGGCTACACCTTC	CASSPNRQGGGYTF
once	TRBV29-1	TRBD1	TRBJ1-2	TGCAGCGTTCCCTGGTCGGGACAGGGGAGCGCGGGTAACTATGGCTACACCTTC	CSVPWSGQGSAGNYGYTF
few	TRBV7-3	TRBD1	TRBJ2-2	TGTGCCAGCAGCCAGACAGGGGTTACCGGGGAGCTGTTTTTT	CASSQTGVTGELFF
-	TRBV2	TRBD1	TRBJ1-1	TGTGCCAGCAGTGATTGGACAGGGGCGAACACTGAAGCTTTCTTT	CASSDWTGANTEAFF
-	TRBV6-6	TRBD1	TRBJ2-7	TGTGCCAGCAGTTCTCTTCGCGGGACAGGGACCTACGAGCAGTACTTC	CASSSLRGTGTYEQYF
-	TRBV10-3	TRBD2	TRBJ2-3	TGTGCCATCAGTCCTAGCGGGGGAATCCCAGATACGCAGTATTTT	CAISPSGGIPDTQYF
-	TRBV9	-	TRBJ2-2	TGTGCCAGCAGCTCACCCCGGGGTCACACCGGGGAGCTGTTTTTT	CASSSPRGHTGELFF
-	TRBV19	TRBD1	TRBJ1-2	TGTGCCAGTAGTCCGGGACAGGGCTATGGCTACACCTTC	CASSPGQGYGYTF